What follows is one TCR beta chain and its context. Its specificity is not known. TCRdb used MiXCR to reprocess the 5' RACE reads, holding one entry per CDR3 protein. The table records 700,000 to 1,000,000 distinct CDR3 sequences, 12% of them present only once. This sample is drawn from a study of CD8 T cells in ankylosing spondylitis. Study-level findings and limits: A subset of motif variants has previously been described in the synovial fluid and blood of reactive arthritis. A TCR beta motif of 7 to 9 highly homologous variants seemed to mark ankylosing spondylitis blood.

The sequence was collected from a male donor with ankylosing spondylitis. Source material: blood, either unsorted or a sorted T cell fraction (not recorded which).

CDR3 nucleotide sequence: TGCAGTGCTAGATGGGGACCCGAGCAGTACTTC. Protein product: CSARWGPEQYF. J is TRBJ2-7 and V is TRBV20-1; D may correspond to TRBD1 or TRBD2 (5 bases each). V shed 2 bases and J shed 6 bases, with 8 bases lying between them. The germline V gene encodes CDR1 DFQATT and CDR2 SNEGSKA (reference sequence). This CDR3 is built from 11 residues.